This TCR beta chain was sequenced in a study of cytomegalovirus exposure and HLA in healthy donors. Findings and caveats of the study: Reportedly, diagnosis of cytomegalovirus status by the classifier showed high specificity and sensitivity. Analysis was carried out at a later point, and it linked a missense DCLRE1C variant to TCR beta V- and J-gene trimming. The authors later found TCR association rates varying by HLA locus, with DRB1 most and HLA-C fewest. Several of the most significant clusters appeared linked to common viral pathogens, based on a later analysis.

13 Jbeta primers and 60 Vbeta primers were used for the PCR. The protocol was immunoSEQ multiplex PCR, while the TCRdb copy is restricted to in-frame clones and leaves out a portion. This sample has about 32,000 clones, with more than 65% found just once. Turning to this clone: What it recognizes is unknown.

This receptor was identified in a young woman in good health and CMV-seronegative. The sequencing sample was made of PBMCs.

The CDR3 loop reads CASSQEPRSSYNEQFF. DNA of the CDR3: TGTGCCAGCAGCCAAGAGCCAAGGAGCTCCTACAATGAGCAGTTCTTC. The chain is built from TRBV4-2 and TRBJ2-1, with no clear D. Germline V gene sequence: CDR1 LGHNA, CDR2 YNFKEQ. V gave up 0 bases and J gave up 0 bases, with 9 bases separating them. CDR3 length: 16 amino acids.